The clone carrying this TCR beta chain was counted a few times. From germline, CDR1 is LNHDA and CDR2 SQIVND (reference sequence). J lost 3 bases, V lost 6 bases, and 9 bases had no gene match. This CDR3 spans 15 amino acids. The data are from a study of blood T cell repertoires in COVID-19. The protocol was immunoSEQ multiplex PCR, while the TCRdb copy is restricted to in-frame clones and leaves out a portion. This sample yields about 190,000 clones, of which roughly 80% are seen a single time; around 3.5% belongs to the top ten. The sequenced sample consisted of PBMCs or T cells enriched from blood (not recorded which). This sequence joins TRBV19 and TRBJ1-1; 8 positions agree with TRBD1. The receptor was isolated from a woman in her 30s who had recovered from COVID-19. The CDR3 sequence: CASSVKQGAYTEAFF. In DNA, the CDR3 is TGTGCCAGTAGCGTTAAGCAGGGGGCCTACACTGAAGCTTTCTTT. The full variable domain, its missing parts supplied by reference TRBV19 and TRBJ1-1, is DGGITQSPKYLFRKEGQNVTLSCEQNLNHDAMYWYRQDPGQGLRLIYYSQIVNDFQKGDIAEGYSVSREKKESFPLTVTSAQKNPTAFYLCASSVKQGAYTEAFFGQGTRLTVV.